This T cell receptor beta chain stems from a study of blood T cells in healthy people across ages. Next came a second PCR, run for about 7 to 12 cycles, which used a sample-barcoded 5' primer along with a J-beta primer mix. MiXCR, applied by TCRdb to the 5' RACE reads, yields one record per CDR3 protein. The data hold about 730,000 distinct CDR3 sequences, with about 42% observed a single time. CDR3 length equals 15 residues. Germline CDR1 reads SEHNR; CDR2 reads FQNEAQ (reference sequence). J was trimmed by 4 bases and V by 6 bases; bases with no gene match: 4. The chain employs TRBV7-9 and TRBJ2-3; 13 positions agree with TRBD2. The TCR was taken from a woman aged 55-70 years in good health. Sequencing was performed on blood. The CDR3: CASRSTSGGADTQYF. Written as DNA, the CDR3 is TGTGCCAGCAGGTCTACTAGCGGGGGGGCAGATACGCAGTATTTT. Together with reference TRBV7-9 and TRBJ2-3, the CDR3 gives the full variable domain: DTGVSQNPRHKITKRGQNVTFRCDPISEHNRLYWYRQTLGQGPEFLTYFQNEAQLEKSRLLSDRFSAERPKGSFSTLEIQRTEQGDSAMYLCASRSTSGGADTQYFGPGTRLTVL.